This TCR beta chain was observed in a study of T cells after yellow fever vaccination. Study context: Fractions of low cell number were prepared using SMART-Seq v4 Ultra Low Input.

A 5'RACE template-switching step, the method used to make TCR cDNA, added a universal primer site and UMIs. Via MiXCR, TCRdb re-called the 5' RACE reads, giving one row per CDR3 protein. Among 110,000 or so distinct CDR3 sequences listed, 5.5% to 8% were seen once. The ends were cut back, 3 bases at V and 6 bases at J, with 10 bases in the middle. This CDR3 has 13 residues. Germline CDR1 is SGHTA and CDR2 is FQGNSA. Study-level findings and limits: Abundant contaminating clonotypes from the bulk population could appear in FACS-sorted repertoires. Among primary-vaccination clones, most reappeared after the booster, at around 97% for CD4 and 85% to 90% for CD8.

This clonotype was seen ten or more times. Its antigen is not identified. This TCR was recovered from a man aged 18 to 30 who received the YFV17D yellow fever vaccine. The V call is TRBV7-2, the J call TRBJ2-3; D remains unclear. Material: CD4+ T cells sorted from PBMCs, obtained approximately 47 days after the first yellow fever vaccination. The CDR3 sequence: CASSFQVPDTQYF. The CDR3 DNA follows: TGTGCCAGCAGCTTTCAGGTCCCTGATACGCAGTATTTT.